This TCR beta chain was documented in a study of CD8 T cells in ankylosing spondylitis. Molecular-barcoded quantitative 5'-RACE produced these TCR beta libraries. Each CDR3 protein is one row after TCRdb ran MiXCR on the 5' RACE reads. The repertoire has under 950,000 distinct CDR3 sequences, 15% to 20% of them found once; the top ten carry around 20%. About this clonotype itself: Its antigen is still unknown.

Study conclusions and caveats: In ankylosing spondylitis blood, a motif of roughly eight highly homologous TCR beta variants appeared characteristic. Earlier studies detected some motif variants in reactive arthritis synovial fluid and blood. Significant enrichment of disease-linked clones was reportedly seen in matched ankylosing spondylitis synovial fluid. Researchers report that disease-linked clones proved CD8+ and relatively rare in peripheral blood.

V lost 2 bases and J lost 0, with 10 bases in between. Germline CDR1 reads DFQATT; CDR2 reads SNEGSKA (reference sequence). The CDR3 has 14 amino acids. The sequence was obtained from a male donor with ankylosing spondylitis. The V call is TRBV20-1, the J call TRBJ1-1; D ambiguous. Sequenced input: blood, either unsorted or a sorted T cell fraction (not recorded which). The CDR3 loop reads CSARPRTVNTEAFF. CDR3 bases: TGCAGTGCTAGACCCAGGACGGTGAACACTGAAGCTTTCTTT.